The sequence of this T cell receptor (beta chain) was determined in a study of human T cells and chemical hapten exposure. Study background: After 6 days, upper back 0.01% DPC patch tests were scored. Variability of per-sample TCR yields stemmed mainly from small differences in pooled library volume. Findings of the study overall: Counts of expanded TCRs at PT1 were positively correlated with patch test score.

Details on this clonotype: Its antigen is undetermined.

Time point specified: patch test 2, 6 weeks after DPC sensitization. Treatment: therapeutic diphenylcyclopropenone sensitization with weekly scalp DPC. From the RACE reads, TCRdb called clonotypes with MiXCR, one entry per CDR3 protein. The sample holds a few hundred thousand distinct CDR3 sequences, roughly 6.3% seen once. This clonotype was obtained from a woman under 30 with alopecia areata. Some clones in this sample may be carry-over from other donors' samples. The sample here was whole blood, taken in connection with sensitization to the hapten diphenylcyclopropenone (DPC).

CDR3 nucleotide sequence: TGTGCCAGCAGCGATCCCGGACGCCCTGGCACAGATACGCAGTATTTT. Its translation is CASSDPGRPGTDTQYF. The genes are TRBV6-2 or TRBV6-3 and TRBJ2-3, with D uncertain. The germline V and J ends were trimmed by 6 bases and 1 base, with 17 bases remaining between them. CDR1 is MNHEY, CDR2 SVGEGT, per germline. CDR3 size: 16 residues.